Reported below is one T cell receptor (beta chain). Antigen unknown. These data come from a study of identical twins. Using its own MiXCR run on the 5' RACE reads, TCRdb lists one record per CDR3 protein. The table lists hundreds of thousands of distinct CDR3 sequences, roughly an eighth of them singletons. General study findings and limits: Less excess twin sharing appeared in beta out-of-frame sequences. The study based its conclusions on cross-sectional statistical analysis and did not follow the same donors. Insertion counts were lower in abundant cord blood beta clonotypes, a trend that memory repertoires did not show.

The CDR3 consists of 15 residues. With 4 bases removed from V and 3 bases from J, the gap between germline ends came to 13 bases. Per germline, CDR1 LNHNV and CDR2 YYDKDF (reference sequence). These records were also assigned to another study, of yellow fever vaccine responses in identical twins.

This TCR derives from a woman younger than 35 in good health. The chain is built from TRBV15 and TRBJ2-1, with D perhaps matching TRBD1 (5 bases). The source material was CD8+ T cells sorted from blood. The CDR3 DNA reads as TGTGCCACCAGCAACTCCGGCAGGGACTACAATGAGCAGTTCTTC. This codes for CATSNSGRDYNEQFF.